This T cell receptor (beta chain) was sequenced in a study of vaccination effects on CD4 cells after COVID-19. Whole-study results and caveats: No early post-infection timepoints were available in the study, which also included few convalescent patients. The study found marked clonal contraction of infection- and vaccine-induced clones late after vaccination.

Measured with immunoSEQ multiplex PCR; TCRdb has only the in-frame clones, and not every one. The sample lists 75,000 to 100,000 clones; around 77% were seen once. For this clone: What it recognizes is unknown.

The ViraFEST assay expanded antigen-specific CD4+ T cells with viral peptide pools before sequencing. The culture ran for about 11 days, and then CD4+ T cells were isolated. Participants were vaccinated with two doses of either the BNT162b2 or mRNA-1273 vaccine. Nucleocapsid antibodies were negative in the vaccine recipients, who had never had SARS-CoV-2 infection. Each culture had half its medium swapped for IL-2 medium on days 3 and 7. Germline loops: CDR1 MDHEN, CDR2 SYDVKM. The length of the CDR3 is 14 residues. V lost 6 bases, J lost 8 bases, and 19 bases lay in between. The sequence was collected from a human donor who received a COVID-19 vaccine. The specimen was CD4+ T cells from PBMCs cultured with HCoV-OC43 spike peptides, collected after COVID-19 vaccination. Subset reported: HCoV-OC43 spike overlapping peptide pool stimulation. The V call is TRBV28, the J call TRBJ1-1; a weak D match, TRBD1 (5 bases). CDR3 sequence reads: CASSLGDPRAEAFF. CDR3 coding DNA: TGTGCCAGCAGCCTCGGGGACCCGAGGGCAGAAGCTTTCTTT.